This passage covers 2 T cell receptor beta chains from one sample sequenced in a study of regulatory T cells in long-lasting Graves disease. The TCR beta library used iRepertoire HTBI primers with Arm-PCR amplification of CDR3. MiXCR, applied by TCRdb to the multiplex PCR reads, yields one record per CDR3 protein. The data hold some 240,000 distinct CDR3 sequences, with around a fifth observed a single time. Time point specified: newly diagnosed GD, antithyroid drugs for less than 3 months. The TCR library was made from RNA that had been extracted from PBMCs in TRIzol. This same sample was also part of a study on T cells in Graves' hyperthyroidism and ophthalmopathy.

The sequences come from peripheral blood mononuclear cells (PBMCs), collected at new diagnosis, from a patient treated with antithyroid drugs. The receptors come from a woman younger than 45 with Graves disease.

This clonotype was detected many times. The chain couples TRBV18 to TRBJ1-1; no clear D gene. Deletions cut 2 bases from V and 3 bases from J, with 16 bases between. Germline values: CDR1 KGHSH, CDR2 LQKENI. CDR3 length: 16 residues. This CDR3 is CASSPNAAQGHTEAFF. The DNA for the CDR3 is TGTGCCAGCTCACCAAATGCCGCTCAAGGGCACACTGAAGCTTTCTTT.

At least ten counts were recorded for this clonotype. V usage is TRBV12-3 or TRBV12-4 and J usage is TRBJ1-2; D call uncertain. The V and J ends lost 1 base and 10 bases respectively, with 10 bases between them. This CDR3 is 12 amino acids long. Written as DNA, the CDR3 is TGTGCCAGCAGTTTAGGCAGGAGGGACTACACCTTC. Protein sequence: CASSLGRRDYTF.